The 10 T cell receptor beta chains in this list originate from one sample, sequenced in a study of cytotoxic CD8 clonotypes in ibrutinib-treated CLL. The protocol was immunoSEQ multiplex PCR, while the TCRdb copy is restricted to in-frame clones and leaves out a portion. Here the sample spans roughly 160,000 clones, roughly 80% being singletons. Here the sequenced sample was PBMCs, taken after 24 months of ibrutinib treatment. These receptors originate from a human donor with chronic lymphocytic leukemia.

This rearrangement joins TRBV4-3 to TRBJ1-3; a possible D gene is TRBD1 (6 bases). Trimming left V 1 base short and J 2 bases short, with 15 bases between. CDR3 length equals 17 residues. Germline V gives CDR1 LGHNA, CDR2 YSLEER. Here the CDR3 reads CASSQGRGGGPGNTIYF. The CDR3 DNA sequence: TGCGCCAGCAGCCAAGGGCGGGGAGGGGGTCCTGGAAACACCATATATTTT.

In its sample, this clone was seen a few times. The chain links TRBV30 to TRBJ1-5; D is perhaps TRBD1 (5 bases). Germline V lookup: CDR1 GTSNPN, CDR2 SVGIG (reference sequence). The CDR3 loop spans 15 amino acids. The ends were cut back, 3 bases at V and 7 bases at J, with 19 bases in the middle. CDR3 loop: CAWSPMTGGRQPQHF. The CDR3 bases are TGTGCCTGGAGCCCAATGACCGGGGGAAGGCAGCCCCAGCATTTT.

Here the CDR3 DNA reads TGTGCCAGCAGCGTAGGTAGTTCAAGAACTTCCTATGGCTACACCTTC. Protein: CASSVGSSRTSYGYTF. The chain couples TRBV9 to TRBJ1-2; D call uncertain. Germline lookup yields CDR1 SGDLS and CDR2 YYNGEE. V was pared by 0 bases and J by 4 bases, with 16 bases between. This CDR3 comprises 16 residues.

This chain uses TRBV21-1 with TRBJ1-2; TRBD1 is taken as the D call from the table, unchecked against the DNA. TRBV21-1 is annotated as a pseudogene. The CDR3 extends over 14 amino acids. CDR3 in amino acids: CASSIPQETYGYTF. The CDR3 nucleotides read TGTGCCAGCAGCATACCACAGGAAACCTATGGCTACACCTTC.

CDR3 in DNA: TGCGCCAGCAGCCAAGAGGGGAGGACAGGGGCGACAGATACGCAGTATTTT. Amino acids: CASSQEGRTGATDTQYF. The rearrangement uses TRBV4-3 and TRBJ2-3; 9 nucleotides align to TRBD1. Trimming removed 0 bases from V and 3 bases from J; junction bases left unmatched: 7. Per germline, CDR1 LGHNA and CDR2 YSLEER. This CDR3 contains 17 residues.

CDR3 residues: CASVESRTEAFF. CDR3 bases: TGTGCCAGCGTTGAGTCTCGGACTGAAGCTTTCTTT. The V gene is TRBV2, the J gene TRBJ1-1; D is unclear. Germline loops: CDR1 SNHLY, CDR2 FYNNEI. Trimming cost V 8 bases and J 5 bases, with 12 bases left between them. The CDR3 covers 12 residues.

The chain carries TRBV10-2 and TRBJ1-4, with 7 bases that match TRBD1. Germline trimming cut 9 bases from V and 5 bases from J; bases unmatched to any gene: 6. CDR3 length: 13 residues. The V gene's germline CDR1 is WSHSY and CDR2 SAAADI. Written as DNA, the CDR3 is TGCGCCAGTAGGGACAGCAAAAATGAAAAACTGTTTTTT. It specifies CASRDSKNEKLFF.

In this sample, this clone turned up once. The genes are TRBV7-2 and TRBJ1-3; D is ambiguous. Trimming removed 1 base at V and 1 base at J, with 17 bases between. Germline V gives CDR1 SGHTA, CDR2 FQGNSA. The CDR3 loop spans 18 amino acids. The CDR3 here is CASSLGSSGTASGNTIYF. The CDR3 DNA reads as TGTGCCAGCAGCTTAGGATCCTCCGGAACAGCTTCTGGAAACACCATATATTTT.

V gene TRBV27 combines with J gene TRBJ1-2, with TRBD1 as a possible D gene (6 bases). V lost 3 bases and J 5 bases, leaving 19 bases between the germline ends. The CDR3 is 16 amino acids. CDR1 MNHEY and CDR2 SMNVEV come from the germline V gene (reference sequence). CDR3 DNA: TGTGCCAGCAGTTTCATTCCCCCTACAGGGAGGTATGGCTACACCTTC. Protein: CASSFIPPTGRYGYTF.

This clone was detected a few times. The genes are TRBV18 and TRBJ2-1; D is unresolved. The CDR3 is 12 residues long. Germline V gene data show CDR1 as KGHSH and CDR2 as LQKENI. V was trimmed by 3 bases and J by 7 bases, leaving 7 bases between them. The CDR3 loop reads CASSPGGNEQFF. The CDR3 nucleotides are TGTGCCAGCTCACCGGGCGGAAATGAGCAGTTCTTC.